A selection of T cell receptor beta chains follows, all from one sample in a study of blood T cell repertoires in COVID-19. Profiled with immunoSEQ multiplex PCR; TCRdb holds only in-frame clones, not every one. The table has approximately 480,000 clones, 85% to 90% seen once. The sequenced sample consisted of peripheral blood. These receptors came from a man younger than 30 with COVID-19, enrolled during active disease. Both conserved end residues are trimmed from each CDR3. D genes are given only for firm matches.

>TRBV19|.
ASSMTNSYEQY
>TRBV25-1|.
ASKGSGGKSYEQY
>TRBV6-5|.
ASSYYRGYEQY
>TRBV15|.
ATSSGGANVLT
>TRBV6-5|.
ASRSDRSSYNEQF
>TRBV7-3|TRBD2
ASSPLRAAGGTSSYEQY
>TRBV19|TRBD1
ASSTPGQGSYEQY
>TRBV28|.
ASSFGSRVEQY
>TRBV7-3|TRBD2
ASSLEASGVTGELF
>TRBV27|TRBD1
ASGQGRDTQY
>TRBV19|TRBD2
ASSTTSGRVFTGELF
>TRBV4-1|.
ASSQAEQADQPQH
>TRBV11-2|.
ASSLSIRSHEQY
>TRBV2|.
ASSYSYEQY
>TRBV11-2|TRBD1
ASSPGQGALGSPLH
>TRBV12-5|.
ASGLTEGGEGTDTQY
>TRBV7-8|.
ASSLNTQKNTEAF
>TRBV5-4|.
ASSLGRGISSYNSPLH
>TRBV10-3|.
AISRTANYGYT
>TRBV18|.
ASSRERVASYDEQY
>TRBV5-1|TRBD2
ASSFSSGGPRPYEQY
>TRBV25-1|.
ASSPRGKRADGNTIY
>TRBV2|.
ASSDLQGGLETQY
>TRBV7-6|TRBD1
ASSLAGQGAYEQY